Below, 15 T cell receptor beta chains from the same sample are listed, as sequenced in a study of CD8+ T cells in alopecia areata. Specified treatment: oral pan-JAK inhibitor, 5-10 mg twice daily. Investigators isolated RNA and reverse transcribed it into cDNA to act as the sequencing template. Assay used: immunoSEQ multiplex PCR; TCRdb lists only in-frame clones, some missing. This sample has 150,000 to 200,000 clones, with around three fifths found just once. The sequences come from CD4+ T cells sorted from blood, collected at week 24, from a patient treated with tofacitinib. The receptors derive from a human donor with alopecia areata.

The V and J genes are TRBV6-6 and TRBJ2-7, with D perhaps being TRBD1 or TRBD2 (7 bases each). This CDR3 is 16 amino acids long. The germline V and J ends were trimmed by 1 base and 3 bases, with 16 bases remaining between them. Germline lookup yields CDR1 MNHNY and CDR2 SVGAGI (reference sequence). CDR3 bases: TGTGCCAGCAGTTACTTGGGAGGGACAGTTGACTACGAGCAGTACTTC. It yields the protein CASSYLGGTVDYEQYF.

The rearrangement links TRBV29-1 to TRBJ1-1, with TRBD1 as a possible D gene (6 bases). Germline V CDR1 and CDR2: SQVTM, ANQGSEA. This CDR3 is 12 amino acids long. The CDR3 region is CSTQGMNTEAFF. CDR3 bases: TGCAGTACTCAGGGGATGAACACTGAAGCTTTCTTT.

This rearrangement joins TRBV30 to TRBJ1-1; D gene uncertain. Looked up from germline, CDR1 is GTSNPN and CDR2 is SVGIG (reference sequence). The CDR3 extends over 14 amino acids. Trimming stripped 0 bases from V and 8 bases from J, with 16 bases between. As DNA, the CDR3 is TGTGCCTGGAGTGTACCGGGGATGGAGTTAGAAGCTTTCTTT. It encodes CAWSVPGMELEAFF.

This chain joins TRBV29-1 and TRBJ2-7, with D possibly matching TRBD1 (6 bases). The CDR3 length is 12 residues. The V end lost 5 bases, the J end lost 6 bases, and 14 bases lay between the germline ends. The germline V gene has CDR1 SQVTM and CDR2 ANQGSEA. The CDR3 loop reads CSVSPGQGEQYF. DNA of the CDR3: TGCAGCGTTTCACCGGGACAAGGCGAGCAGTACTTC.

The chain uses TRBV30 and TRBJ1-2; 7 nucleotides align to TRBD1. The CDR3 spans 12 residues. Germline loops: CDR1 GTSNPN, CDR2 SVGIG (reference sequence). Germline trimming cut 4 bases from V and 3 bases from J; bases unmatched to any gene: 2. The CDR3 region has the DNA TGTGCCTGGAAAGGGACAGACTATGGCTACACCTTC. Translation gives CAWKGTDYGYTF.

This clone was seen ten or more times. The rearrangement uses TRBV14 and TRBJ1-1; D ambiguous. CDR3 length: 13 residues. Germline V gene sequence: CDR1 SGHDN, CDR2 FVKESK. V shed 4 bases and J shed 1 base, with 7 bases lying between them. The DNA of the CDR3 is TGTGCCAGCAGCCCCATGACGAACACTGAAGCTTTCTTT. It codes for CASSPMTNTEAFF.

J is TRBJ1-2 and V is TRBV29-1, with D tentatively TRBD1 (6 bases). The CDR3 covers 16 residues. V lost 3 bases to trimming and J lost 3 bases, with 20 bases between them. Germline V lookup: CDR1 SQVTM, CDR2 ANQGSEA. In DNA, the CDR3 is TGCAGCGTTGATTTCCCAGGCAGGGGAGGGCACTATGGCTACACCTTC. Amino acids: CSVDFPGRGGHYGYTF.

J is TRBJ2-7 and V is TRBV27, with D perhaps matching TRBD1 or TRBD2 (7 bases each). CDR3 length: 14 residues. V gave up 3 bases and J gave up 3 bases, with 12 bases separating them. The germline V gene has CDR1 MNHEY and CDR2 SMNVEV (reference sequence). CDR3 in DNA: TGTGCCAGCAGTTTTGACAGGGAGGGCTACGAGCAGTACTTC. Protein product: CASSFDREGYEQYF.

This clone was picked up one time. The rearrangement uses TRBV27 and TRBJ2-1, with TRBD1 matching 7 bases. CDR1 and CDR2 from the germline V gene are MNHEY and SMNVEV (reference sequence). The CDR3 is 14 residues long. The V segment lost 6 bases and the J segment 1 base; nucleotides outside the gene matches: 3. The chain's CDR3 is CASRQGTSYNEQFF. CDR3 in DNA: TGTGCCAGCAGACAGGGGACGTCCTACAATGAGCAGTTCTTC.

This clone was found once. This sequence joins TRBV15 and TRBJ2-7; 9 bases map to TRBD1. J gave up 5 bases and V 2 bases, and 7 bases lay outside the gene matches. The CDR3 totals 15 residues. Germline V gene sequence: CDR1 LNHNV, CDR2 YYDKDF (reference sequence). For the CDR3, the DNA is TGTGCCACCAGCAGAAAGGGACAGGGTACCCACGAGCAGTACTTC. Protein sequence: CATSRKGQGTHEQYF.

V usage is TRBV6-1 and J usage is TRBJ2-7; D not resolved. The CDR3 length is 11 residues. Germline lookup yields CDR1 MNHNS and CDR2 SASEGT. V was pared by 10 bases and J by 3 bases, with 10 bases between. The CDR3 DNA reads TGTGCCACCAACACGATCTACGAGCAGTACTTC. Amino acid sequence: CATNTIYEQYF.

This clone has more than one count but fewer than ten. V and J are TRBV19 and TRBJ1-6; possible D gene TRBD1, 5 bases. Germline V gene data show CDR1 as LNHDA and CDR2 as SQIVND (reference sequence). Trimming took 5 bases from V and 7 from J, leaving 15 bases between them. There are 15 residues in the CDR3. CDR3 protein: CASSDGQGRNSPLHF. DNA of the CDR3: TGTGCCAGTAGTGATGGGCAGGGAAGGAATTCACCCCTCCACTTT.

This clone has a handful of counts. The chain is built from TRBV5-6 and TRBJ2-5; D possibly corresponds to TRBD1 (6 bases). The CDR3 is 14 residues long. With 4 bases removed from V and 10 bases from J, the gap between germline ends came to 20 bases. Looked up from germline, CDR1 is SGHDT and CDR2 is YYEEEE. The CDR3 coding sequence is TGTGCCAGCAGCGGATTAACAGGGATTAAGGTCCAGTACTTC. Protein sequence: CASSGLTGIKVQYF.

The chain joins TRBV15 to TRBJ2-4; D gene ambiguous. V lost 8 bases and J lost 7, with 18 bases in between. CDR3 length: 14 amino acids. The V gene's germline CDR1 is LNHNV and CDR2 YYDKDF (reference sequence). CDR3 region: CATAGAWGINIQYF. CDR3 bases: TGTGCCACCGCCGGCGCATGGGGAATCAACATTCAGTACTTC.

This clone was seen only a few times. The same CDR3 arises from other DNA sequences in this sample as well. Here the CDR3 reads CSVLGQGSYNEQFF. CDR3 coding DNA: TGCAGCGTTCTGGGACAGGGGTCCTACAATGAGCAGTTCTTC. The chain carries TRBV29-1 and TRBJ2-1, with TRBD1 matching 10 bases. Germline trimming cut 5 bases from V and 1 base from J; bases unmatched to any gene: 2. Germline CDR1 is SQVTM and CDR2 is ANQGSEA. This CDR3 is built from 14 residues.